This T cell receptor beta chain emerged from a study of blood T cell repertoires in COVID-19. On the study more broadly: The United States, Italy and Spain were the sources of the acute and convalescent COVID-19 samples. T cells, B-cell-depleted T cells, or PBMCs provided the cDNA or gDNA that served as material.

The CDR3 sequence is 19 residues long. In germline, CDR1 is MNHEY, CDR2 SVGEGT. J gave up 1 base and V 0 bases, and 10 bases lay outside the gene matches. TCRdb's table, derived via immunoSEQ multiplex PCR, lists solely in-frame clones and lacks some. The sample holds a few hundred thousand clones, 75% to 90% seen once. V usage is TRBV6-2 or TRBV6-3 and J usage is TRBJ2-3; 10 bases are a match to TRBD1. Specimen: peripheral blood. This TCR came from a woman between 45 and 60 years old with COVID-19, enrolled during active disease. The CDR3: CASSYSARDRGEGTDTQYF. In nucleotides, the CDR3 is TGTGCCAGCAGTTACTCAGCAAGGGACAGGGGAGAGGGCACAGATACGCAGTATTTT.